This T cell receptor beta chain appears in the sequencing data of a study of shared clonotypes between healthy human individuals. Study-wide context: Used for every donor were three CD4 naive, three CD4 memory, two CD8 naive and one CD8 memory plate.

Germline assignment: CDR1 MDHEN and CDR2 SYDVKM. The CDR3 is 14 amino acids. V lost 6 bases and J lost 0, with 12 bases in between. Clones were sequenced by immunoSEQ multiplex PCR, and TCRdb holds only the in-frame ones, with some missing. Here the sample spans about 2.1 million clones, around 93% being singletons. Naive CD8 cells lacked CD45RO, underwent positive selection for CCR7 and left out terminally differentiated effector memory CD45RA+ cells. V is TRBV28 and J is TRBJ2-7; no clear D. The receptor's source is a man between 18 and 29 years old in good health. Some clones in this sample may be carry-over from other donors' samples. The sequenced sample consisted of naive CD8+ T cells from PBMCs. The CDR3 DNA follows: TGTGCCAGCAGCCCCGAGGATCCCTCCTACGAGCAGTACTTC. Protein product: CASSPEDPSYEQYF. The entire variable domain, with the rest obtained from reference TRBV28 and TRBJ2-7, is as follows: DVKVTQSSRYLVKRTGEKVFLECVQDMDHENMFWYRQDPGLGLRLIYFSYDVKMKEKGDIPEGYSVSREKKERFSLILESASTNQTSMYLCASSPEDPSYEQYFGPGTRLTVT.